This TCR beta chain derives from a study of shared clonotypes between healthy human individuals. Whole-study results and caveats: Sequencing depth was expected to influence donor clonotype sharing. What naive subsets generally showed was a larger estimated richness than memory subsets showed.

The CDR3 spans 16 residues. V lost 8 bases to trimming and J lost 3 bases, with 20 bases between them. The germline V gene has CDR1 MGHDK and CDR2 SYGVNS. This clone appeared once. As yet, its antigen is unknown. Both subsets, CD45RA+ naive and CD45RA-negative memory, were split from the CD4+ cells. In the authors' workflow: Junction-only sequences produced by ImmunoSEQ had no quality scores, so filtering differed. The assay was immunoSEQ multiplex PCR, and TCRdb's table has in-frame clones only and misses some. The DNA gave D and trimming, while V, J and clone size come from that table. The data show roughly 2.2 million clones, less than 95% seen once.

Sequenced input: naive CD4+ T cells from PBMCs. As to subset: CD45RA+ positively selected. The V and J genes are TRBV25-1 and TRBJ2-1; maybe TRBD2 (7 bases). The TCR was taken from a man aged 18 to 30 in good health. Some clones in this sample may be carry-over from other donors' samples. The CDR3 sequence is CASGGGRTFIYNEQFF. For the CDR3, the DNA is TGTGCCAGCGGGGGGGGCCGAACGTTTATCTACAATGAGCAGTTCTTC.